This T cell receptor beta chain appears in the sequencing data of a study of response to subunit inactivated influenza vaccine (dated by TCRdb to the late 2010s). Study-level background: To follow how T cells responded to a trivalent subunit inactivated influenza vaccine, the researchers relied on deep quantitative profiling of the T cell receptor repertoire.

Remarks on this clonotype: What this receptor recognizes is not known. Base qualities were left out, and no much larger clone turns up one base away.

Trimming removed 0 bases from V and 4 bases from J, leaving 16 bases between the germline ends. The cysteine opens and the phenylalanine closes a CDR3 of 16 amino acids. The entry retains the CDR3 DNA only, 48 bases that are in frame from base 1. In the germline V gene (reference sequence), CDR1 corresponds to DFQATT and CDR2 to SNEGSKA. The library was generated by RT-PCR. Sequenced on an Illumina HiSeq 2500. TCRdb's own reprocessing of the public reads used fastp at Q25 and MiXCR and kept productive beta chains. CDR3 protein duplicates are merged, each entry listing the most common genes and DNA. This sample comprises 860,000 or so distinct CDR3 sequences, around 20% of them detected only once. The top ten clonotypes cover roughly a tenth of the sample. The paper's findings and limits, for the study overall: It was suggested by the authors that each seasonal influenza vaccination may recruit only a limited number of new T cells.

The clonotype originates from a man in his fifties who received an inactivated influenza vaccine. Donor details come from another sample of the same person, matched by shared clones. The sequenced sample was PBMCs from blood, obtained approximately 5 days after vaccination. The chain uses TRBV20-1 and TRBJ1-5; possibly the D gene is TRBD1, per 6 matching bases. The DNA is as follows: TGCAGTGCTAGAGAGGTAACGGGGGCCCTAAATCAGCCCCAGCATTTT. This is translated as CSAREVTGALNQPQHF.